This entry features one TCR beta chain sequence. Its antigen is still unknown. These data are taken from a study of T cell responses to AZD1222 COVID-19 vaccine. General observations from the study: Donors, mostly white British, included more females; clonal diversity was possibly underestimated. Regions 160-218 and 743-854 held dominance among vaccine-associated CD4 TCRs, which spanned spike.

Produced via immunoSEQ multiplex PCR; TCRdb's table is partial and in-frame only. This table holds more than 95,000 clones, roughly 87% found once. The CDR3 length is 12 residues. The V end was cut by 5 bases, the J end by 6 bases, with 10 bases between. Germline V gives CDR1 SEHNR, CDR2 FQNEAQ (reference sequence). Source: peripheral blood, taken on day 0 of AZD1222 vaccination. This clonotype originated in an adult in good health. The chain recombines TRBV7-9 with TRBJ1-2; D may be TRBD1 (6 bases). This chain's CDR3 is CASSPPGDGYTF. CDR3 DNA sequence: TGTGCCAGCAGCCCTCCAGGGGATGGCTACACCTTC.